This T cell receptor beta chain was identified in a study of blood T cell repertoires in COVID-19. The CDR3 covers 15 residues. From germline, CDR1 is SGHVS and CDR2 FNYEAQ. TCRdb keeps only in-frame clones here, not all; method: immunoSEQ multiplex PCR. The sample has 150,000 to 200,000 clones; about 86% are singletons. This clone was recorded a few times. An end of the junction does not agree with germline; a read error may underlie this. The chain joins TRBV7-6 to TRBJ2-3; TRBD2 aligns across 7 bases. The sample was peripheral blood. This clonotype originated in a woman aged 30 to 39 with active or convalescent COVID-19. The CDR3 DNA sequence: TGTGCCAGCAGCTTATTCGTGACTAGCACCGATACGCAGTATTTT. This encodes CASSLFVTSTDTQYF. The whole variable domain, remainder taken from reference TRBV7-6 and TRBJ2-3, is GAGVSQSPRYKVTKRGQDVALRCDPISGHVSLYWYRQALGQGPEFLTYFNYEAQQDKSGLPNDRFSAERPEGSISTLTIQRTEQRDSAMYRCASSLFVTSTDTQYFGPGTRLTVL.